This T cell receptor (beta chain) emerged from a study of blood T cells in healthy people across ages. A J-beta primer mix and a sample-barcoded 5' primer were used in a second PCR of about 7 to 12 cycles. TCRdb itself ran the 5' RACE reads through MiXCR, one entry per CDR3 protein. The sample holds 1.5 million to 2 million distinct CDR3 sequences; roughly 30% are singletons and the top ten take roughly 8%. This clonotype turned up a few times. Its antigen is still unknown. The CDR3 extends over 12 amino acids. Trimming took 1 base from V and 13 from J, leaving 11 bases between them. Germline V gene data show CDR1 as LNHNV and CDR2 as YYDKDF (reference sequence). Study results and caveats: Measured against age, TCR beta diversity per million T cells decreased in a roughly linear manner.

The chain joins TRBV15 to TRBJ2-4; D unresolved. The sequence derives from a woman in her twenties or thirties in good health. Sequencing input: blood. DNA for the CDR3: TGTGCCACCAGCAGAGTTGCACGAGAGCAGTACTTC. Protein: CATSRVAREQYF. Based on the CDR3 plus reference TRBV15 and TRBJ2-4, the full variable domain is DAMVIQNPRYQVTQFGKPVTLSCSQTLNHNVMYWYQQKSSQAPKLLFHYYDKDFNNEADTPDNFQSRRPNTSFCFLDIRSPGLGDTAMYLCATSRVAREQYFGAGTRLSVL.